The T cell receptor (beta chain) under discussion was sequenced for a study of CD8+CD57+ T cells in acquired aplastic anemia. The TCR beta profiling, which covered VDJ combination and CDR3 sequence, was carried out using genomic DNA as the template. TCRdb called the reads again in MiXCR, with one record for every CDR3 protein. Of around 80,000 distinct CDR3 sequences listed, approximately 70% are singletons. The CDR3 spans 16 residues. Trimming took off 2 bases at V and 3 bases at J, with 16 bases between the two ends. The V gene's germline CDR1 is SGHAT and CDR2 FQNNGV. Previously, flow cytometry had revealed CD8+CD57+ cell expansion in the patients chosen for sequencing.

Sequencing was done on a sample of sorted CD4+, CD8+, or CD8+CD57+ T cells (not recorded which) from PBMCs. The chain has TRBV11-2 and TRBJ1-2; perhaps TRBD1 as D (5 bases). This clonotype was obtained from a human donor with aplastic anemia. CDR3 DNA sequence: TGTGCCAGCAGCTTAACTAGCAGGGCTGCCTACTATGGCTACACCTTC. Translation gives CASSLTSRAAYYGYTF.